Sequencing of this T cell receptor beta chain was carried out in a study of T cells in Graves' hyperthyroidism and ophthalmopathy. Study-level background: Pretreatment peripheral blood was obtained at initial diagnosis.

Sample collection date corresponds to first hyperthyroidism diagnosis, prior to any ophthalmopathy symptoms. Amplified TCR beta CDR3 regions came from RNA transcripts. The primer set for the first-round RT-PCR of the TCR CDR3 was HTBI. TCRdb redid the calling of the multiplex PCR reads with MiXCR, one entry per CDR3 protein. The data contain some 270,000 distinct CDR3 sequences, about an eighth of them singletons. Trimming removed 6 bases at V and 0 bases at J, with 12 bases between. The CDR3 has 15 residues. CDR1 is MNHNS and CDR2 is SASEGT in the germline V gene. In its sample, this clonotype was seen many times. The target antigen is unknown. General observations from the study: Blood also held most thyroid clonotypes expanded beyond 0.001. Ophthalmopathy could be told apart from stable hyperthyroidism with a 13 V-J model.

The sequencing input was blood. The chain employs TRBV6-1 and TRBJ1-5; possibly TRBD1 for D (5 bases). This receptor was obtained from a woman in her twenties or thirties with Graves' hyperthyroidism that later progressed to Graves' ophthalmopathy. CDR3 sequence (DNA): TGTGCCAGCAGAGTGGGGCACTATAGCAATCAGCCCCAGCATTTT. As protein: CASRVGHYSNQPQHF.